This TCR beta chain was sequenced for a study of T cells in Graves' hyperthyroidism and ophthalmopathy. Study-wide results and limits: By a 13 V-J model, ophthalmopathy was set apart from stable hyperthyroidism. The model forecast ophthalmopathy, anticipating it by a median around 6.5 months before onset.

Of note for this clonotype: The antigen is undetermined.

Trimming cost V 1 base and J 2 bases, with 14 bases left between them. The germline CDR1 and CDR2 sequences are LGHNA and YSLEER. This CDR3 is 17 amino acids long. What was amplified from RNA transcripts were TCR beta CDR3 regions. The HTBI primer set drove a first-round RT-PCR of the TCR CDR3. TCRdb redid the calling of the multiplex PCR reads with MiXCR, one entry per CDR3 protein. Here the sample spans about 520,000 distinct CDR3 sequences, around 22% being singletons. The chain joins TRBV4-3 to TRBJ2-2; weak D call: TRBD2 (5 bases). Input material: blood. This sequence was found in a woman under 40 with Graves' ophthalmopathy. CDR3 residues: CASSQADLRINTGELFF. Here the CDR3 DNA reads TGCGCCAGCAGCCAAGCGGACTTACGGATTAACACCGGGGAGCTGTTTTTT.